The present TCR beta chain was sequenced within a study of radiotherapy plus CTLA-4 blockade in lung cancer. Study overall: For approximately 19% of patients, objective responses occurred, and around 31% had disease control. Findings and limits, study-wide: Together with interferon-beta, which increased in serum after radiation, early dynamic changes in blood T cell clones were reportedly the best predictors of response. There was expansion of tumor-derived TCR clones in blood after radiotherapy plus ipilimumab.

Libraries were prepared by immunoSEQ multiplex PCR; TCRdb keeps only in-frame clonotypes and omits some of them. This sample carries more than 40,000 clones, roughly 67% of them seen once, and the ten largest clones take 20% to 30%. In regard to this clone: The antigen remains unidentified.

CDR1 MNHEY and CDR2 SVGAGI come from the germline V gene. The CDR3 spans 14 residues. V was shortened by 0 bases and J by 4 bases, with 9 bases between the two germline ends. J is TRBJ1-2 and V is TRBV6-5; D gene unclear. Sequencing was performed on peripheral blood, taken from a patient treated with radiotherapy plus ipilimumab. The sequence derives from a human donor with non-small cell lung cancer who had a partial response to radiotherapy plus ipilimumab. The CDR3 sequence: CASSYSHGFYGYTF. DNA of the CDR3: TGTGCCAGCAGTTACTCGCACGGGTTCTATGGCTACACCTTC.